The 30 T cell receptor beta chains below were found in one sample sequenced in a study of early T cells in non-severe SARS-CoV-2 infection. TCRdb re-derived calls from the 5' RACE reads in MiXCR, one entry per CDR3 protein. The table includes under 60,000 distinct CDR3 sequences, over 5% detected once. What was sequenced was whole blood. The receptors stem from an adult who was a healthcare worker with PCR-confirmed SARS-CoV-2 infection or an uninfected control (not recorded which).

This clonotype was seen only a few times. CDR3 in amino acids: CASAPPTNTGELFF. As DNA, the CDR3 is TGTGCCAGCGCCCCCCCCACGAACACCGGGGAGCTGTTTTTT. V usage is TRBV6-5 and J usage is TRBJ2-2; D unclear. Germline lookup yields CDR1 MNHEY and CDR2 SVGAGI. The V gene lost 8 bases and the J gene lost 0 bases, with 10 bases spanning the gap. CDR3 length: 14 residues.

This clonotype was detected a few times. The genes are TRBV5-1 and TRBJ2-1; 10 bases align to TRBD2. Losses at the gene ends were 3 bases for V and 10 bases for J; bases not matched to a gene: 10. This CDR3 spans 15 amino acids. Germline V gives CDR1 SGHRS, CDR2 YFSETQ. The CDR3 DNA reads TGCGCCAGCAGCTCCGGAAGCGGGAGGGCCGGGGAGCAGTTCTTC. Translation gives CASSSGSGRAGEQFF.

This chain links TRBV6-6 with TRBJ1-3; unclear D gene. The V end lost 6 bases, the J end lost 0 bases, and 6 bases lay between the germline ends. The germline V gene has CDR1 MNHNY and CDR2 SVGAGI (reference sequence). CDR3 size: 13 residues. The CDR3 nucleotides are TGTGCCAGCAGGTGGGGCTCTGGAAACACCATATATTTT. It yields the protein CASRWGSGNTIYF.

This clonotype was recorded a few times. The chain joins TRBV6-4 to TRBJ1-3; 8 nucleotides match TRBD1. V shed 1 base and J 0 bases; nucleotides not matched to a gene: 23. Germline CDR1 and CDR2: MRHNA and SNTAGT. This CDR3 spans 23 amino acids. CDR3 in DNA: TGTGCCAGCAGTGACTTCTATGGGGTCGGACAGGGTCCACGAGTGCACTCTGGAAACACCATATATTTT. It encodes CASSDFYGVGQGPRVHSGNTIYF.

At least ten counts were recorded for this clonotype. The chain joins TRBV20-1 to TRBJ2-1; weak D call: TRBD2 (5 bases). The CDR3 length is 15 residues. Deletions cut 3 bases from V and 0 bases from J, with 12 bases between. CDR1 is DFQATT, CDR2 SNEGSKA, per germline (reference sequence). The chain's CDR3 is CSARDLARSYNEQFF. For the CDR3, the DNA is TGCAGTGCTAGGGACCTAGCTCGCTCCTACAATGAGCAGTTCTTC.

This clonotype was picked up a small number of times. The chain joins TRBV7-2 to TRBJ1-4, with D possibly matching TRBD1 (6 bases). V lost 5 bases and J 0 bases, leaving 13 bases between the germline ends. Germline V lookup: CDR1 SGHTA, CDR2 FQGNSA. This CDR3 region has 16 residues. The CDR3 DNA reads as TGTGCCAGCAGCGACAGGAGAGCCACAACTAATGAAAAACTGTTTTTT. Translating it yields CASSDRRATTNEKLFF.

This clonotype was detected ten times or more. The chain couples TRBV18 to TRBJ1-1; 8 bases fit TRBD1. From germline, CDR1 is KGHSH and CDR2 LQKENI. J gave up 5 bases and V 3 bases, and 8 bases lay outside the gene matches. CDR3 size: 15 residues. In nucleotides, the CDR3 is TGTGCCAGCTCACCCACTACAGGGGGGGATACTGAAGCTTTCTTT. Translated: CASSPTTGGDTEAFF.

Many counts were recorded for this clonotype. The chain couples TRBV9 to TRBJ2-1; no clear D. Trimming removed 4 bases at V and 7 bases at J, with 15 bases between. Looked up from germline, CDR1 is SGDLS and CDR2 is YYNGEE. The CDR3 runs 14 residues. DNA of the CDR3: TGTGCCAGCAGCTCCGGGCCGGCCGGGAATGAGCAGTTCTTC. Its translation: CASSSGPAGNEQFF.

This clonotype was seen at least ten times. This chain uses TRBV13 with TRBJ2-7; D is possibly TRBD2 (7 bases). This CDR3 region has 12 residues. V dropped 2 bases and J dropped 12 bases, with 14 bases sitting between them. Germline V CDR1 and CDR2: PRHDT, FYEKMQ (reference sequence). In nucleotides, the CDR3 is TGTGCCAGCAGCTTAAGCGGGACACCCCCGTACTTC. Translating gives CASSLSGTPPYF. The whole variable domain, filled in from reference TRBV13 and TRBJ2-7, reads AAGVIQSPRHLIKEKRETATLKCYPIPRHDTVYWYQQGPGQDPQFLISFYEKMQSDKGSIPDRFSAQQFSDYHSELNMSSLELGDSALYFCASSLSGTPPYFGPGTRLTVT.

This clonotype has at least ten counts. The V call is TRBV3-1, the J call TRBJ2-1, with TRBD2 as a possible D gene (6 bases). V shed 4 bases and J shed 6 bases, with 10 bases lying between them. The CDR3 runs to 13 residues. Germline V gives CDR1 LGHDT, CDR2 YNNKEL (reference sequence). Here the CDR3 DNA reads TGTGCCAGCAGCCCTAGACTAGGCAATGAGCAGTTCTTC. It translates to CASSPRLGNEQFF.

This chain joins TRBV5-1 and TRBJ2-3; 7 bases map to TRBD2. The J segment lost 0 bases and the V segment lost 0 bases, leaving 10 bases of the junction unmatched. Germline CDR1 reads SGHRS; CDR2 reads YFSETQ. The CDR3 extends over 18 amino acids. The CDR3 nucleotides read TGCGCCAGCAGCTTGGCTAGCGCGGGAGTCCCTAGCACAGATACGCAGTATTTT. This sequence encodes CASSLASAGVPSTDTQYF.

This clonotype was seen ten or more times. The chain carries TRBV3-1 and TRBJ1-1; tentatively, D is TRBD1 (6 bases). This CDR3 is built from 15 residues. V dropped 4 bases and J dropped 4 bases, with 16 bases sitting between them. Germline V CDR1 and CDR2: LGHDT, YNNKEL (reference sequence). CDR3 DNA: TGTGCCAGCAGCCCAACGAGGGGGGCGGGCACTGAAGCTTTCTTT. Translating gives CASSPTRGAGTEAFF.

This clonotype was counted many times. This chain connects TRBV18 to TRBJ1-3; D remains ambiguous. V dropped 2 bases and J dropped 0 bases, with 11 bases sitting between them. The CDR3 extends over 16 amino acids. In germline, CDR1 is KGHSH, CDR2 LQKENI. This CDR3 is CASSPGLGGSGNTIYF. As DNA, the CDR3 is TGTGCCAGCTCACCAGGATTAGGAGGCTCTGGAAACACCATATATTTT.

This clonotype was detected many times. The rearrangement uses TRBV12-3 or TRBV12-4 and TRBJ1-2, with unresolved D. Trimming took off 5 bases at V and 4 bases at J, with 17 bases between the two ends. The CDR3 extends over 15 amino acids. CDR3 nucleotide sequence: TGTGCCAGCAGTCCACGCCCCCAGACGTCCTATGGCTACACCTTC. This translates into CASSPRPQTSYGYTF.

The sample holds a few counts of this clonotype. The gene calls are TRBV29-1 and TRBJ2-4; D remains unclear. V dropped 4 bases and J dropped 0 bases, with 10 bases sitting between them. CDR3 size: 14 residues. Germline loops: CDR1 SQVTM, CDR2 ANQGSEA. CDR3 sequence: CSVAPVLAKNIQYF. DNA for the CDR3: TGCAGCGTTGCCCCGGTCTTAGCCAAAAACATTCAGTACTTC.

This clonotype was seen more than once but under ten times. The chain is built from TRBV6-2 or TRBV6-3 and TRBJ1-1; no firm D call. CDR3 length: 13 amino acids. V lost 6 bases and J lost 0, with 8 bases in between. The germline gives CDR1 MNHEY, CDR2 SVGEGT. The CDR3 reads CASSITMNTEAFF. The CDR3 DNA follows: TGTGCCAGCAGCATTACTATGAACACTGAAGCTTTCTTT.

V usage is TRBV9 and J usage is TRBJ1-5; D unclear. Germline loops: CDR1 SGDLS, CDR2 YYNGEE. The CDR3 consists of 13 residues. V was trimmed by 3 bases and J by 0 bases, leaving 4 bases between them. CDR3: CASSETSNQPQHF. The CDR3 DNA sequence: TGTGCCAGCAGCGAGACTAGCAATCAGCCCCAGCATTTT.

This clonotype appeared many times. The rearrangement links TRBV29-1 to TRBJ2-1, with 9 bases matching TRBD1. Trimming took 6 bases from V and 2 from J; bases not matched to a gene: 5. This CDR3 contains 14 residues. CDR1 SQVTM and CDR2 ANQGSEA come from the germline V gene. CDR3 nucleotides: TGCAGCGTGGCTGACAGGGGGACCTACAATGAGCAGTTCTTC. Translating it yields CSVADRGTYNEQFF.

At least ten counts were recorded for this clonotype. V gene TRBV7-2 combines with J gene TRBJ2-5; TRBD1 might be the D (6 bases). Looked up from germline, CDR1 is SGHTA and CDR2 is FQGNSA. This CDR3 is built from 15 residues. V lost 5 bases and J lost 5, with 18 bases in between. Here the CDR3 DNA reads TGTGCCAGCAGCCAGGACAGCTCTTCATGGGAGACCCAGTACTTC. It encodes CASSQDSSSWETQYF.

This clonotype was seen a handful of times. The chain joins TRBV7-8 to TRBJ2-6; 9 bases align to TRBD1. CDR1 SGHVS and CDR2 FQNEAQ come from the germline V gene. The V and J ends lost 5 bases and 3 bases, in that order; junction bases with no gene match: 8. The CDR3 length is 17 residues. This CDR3 is CASSPLQGARGANVLTF. The CDR3 DNA follows: TGTGCCAGCAGCCCGCTACAGGGGGCCCGTGGGGCCAACGTCCTGACTTTC.

This clonotype came up many times. The V and J genes are TRBV9 and TRBJ1-6; perhaps TRBD1 as D (6 bases). CDR3 size: 16 residues. Trimming stripped 4 bases from V and 6 bases from J, with 17 bases between. Germline V lookup: CDR1 SGDLS, CDR2 YYNGEE. The CDR3 DNA follows: TGTGCCAGCAGCCTCTCAGGGGTCTTTCTTAATTCACCCCTCCACTTT. Translation gives CASSLSGVFLNSPLHF.

The chain is built from TRBV7-2 and TRBJ2-3; no firm D call. Germline CDR1 is SGHTA and CDR2 is FQGNSA. The CDR3 is 14 residues long. Trimming stripped 0 bases from V and 5 bases from J, with 9 bases between. The CDR3 region is CASSLARIGDTQYF. The CDR3 bases are TGTGCCAGCAGCTTAGCCCGAATCGGAGATACGCAGTATTTT.

The CDR3 nucleotides are TGCGCCAGCAGCTGGAGGACAGGGGCGGCAGATACGCAGTATTTT. Translation: CASSWRTGAADTQYF. The gene calls are TRBV5-1 and TRBJ2-3; TRBD1 matches 9 bases. In germline, CDR1 is SGHRS, CDR2 YFSETQ. CDR3 size: 15 residues. The J segment lost 4 bases and the V segment lost 3 bases, leaving 6 bases of the junction unmatched.

As regards this clonotype: A single base separates this from a much larger clone, so it may be a read error. The V call is TRBV12-3 or TRBV12-4, the J call TRBJ2-5; 7 nucleotides match TRBD2. Trimming removed 3 bases from V and 2 bases from J; junction bases left unmatched: 3. The CDR3 has 14 amino acids. The CDR3 sequence: CASSFTSDQETQYF. The CDR3 DNA sequence: TGTGCCAGCAGTTTCACTAGCGATCAAGAGACCCAGTACTTC.

This clonotype occurred many times. The chain links TRBV6-6 to TRBJ2-7, with D unresolved. V was pared by 0 bases and J by 7 bases, with 10 bases between. The CDR3 sequence is 13 residues long. Germline loops: CDR1 MNHNY, CDR2 SVGAGI (reference sequence). CDR3 DNA: TGTGCCAGCAGTTACTCGCGCCCGCGGGAGCAGTACTTC. Translating gives CASSYSRPREQYF.

Many counts were recorded for this clonotype. The chain uses TRBV20-1 and TRBJ2-5; no clear D. Trimming shortened V by 2 bases and J by 4 bases, and 5 bases separated the two germline ends. In germline, CDR1 is DFQATT, CDR2 SNEGSKA (reference sequence). The CDR3 covers 11 residues. CDR3 sequence: CSARYAETQYF. The DNA of the CDR3 is TGCAGTGCTAGATACGCAGAGACCCAGTACTTC.

The sample holds a few counts of this clonotype. The chain carries TRBV20-1 and TRBJ2-7; D tentatively reads TRBD1 or TRBD2 (5 bases each). V lost 5 bases and J 3 bases, leaving 14 bases between the germline ends. The CDR3 runs 13 residues. CDR1 is DFQATT and CDR2 is SNEGSKA in the germline V gene (reference sequence). The CDR3 is CSARLGPRYEQYF. CDR3 sequence (DNA): TGCAGTGCTCGACTGGGACCCCGCTACGAGCAGTACTTC.

The gene calls are TRBV6-2 or TRBV6-3 and TRBJ2-3, with TRBD1 matching over 7 bases. In germline, CDR1 is MNHEY, CDR2 SVGEGT. V was clipped by 6 bases and J by 0 bases; unmatched bases: 3. This CDR3 spans 14 amino acids. CDR3: CASSLDRSTDTQYF. The CDR3 coding sequence is TGTGCCAGCAGCTTGGACAGGAGCACAGATACGCAGTATTTT.

This clonotype was counted ten times or more. The chain recombines TRBV20-1 with TRBJ2-5; 13 bases map to TRBD2. The CDR3 totals 16 residues. The germline gives CDR1 DFQATT, CDR2 SNEGSKA (reference sequence). The V segment lost 6 bases and the J segment 4 bases; nucleotides outside the gene matches: 11. CDR3 nucleotide sequence: TGCAGTGCCTTCGGACTAGCGGGAGCTCGGGGAGAGACCCAGTACTTC. Translated, it gives CSAFGLAGARGETQYF.

This clonotype was recorded at least ten times. The CDR3 DNA reads TGTGCCAGCAGCCACCGCGGCCTCCTAGCGGGATCGGGTAATGAGCAGTTCTTC. This gives the protein CASSHRGLLAGSGNEQFF. This chain joins TRBV11-3 and TRBJ2-1; 9 positions match TRBD2. Germline values: CDR1 SGHNT, CDR2 YENEEA. The CDR3 loop spans 18 amino acids. V lost 5 bases, J lost 7 bases, and 18 bases stayed unmatched.